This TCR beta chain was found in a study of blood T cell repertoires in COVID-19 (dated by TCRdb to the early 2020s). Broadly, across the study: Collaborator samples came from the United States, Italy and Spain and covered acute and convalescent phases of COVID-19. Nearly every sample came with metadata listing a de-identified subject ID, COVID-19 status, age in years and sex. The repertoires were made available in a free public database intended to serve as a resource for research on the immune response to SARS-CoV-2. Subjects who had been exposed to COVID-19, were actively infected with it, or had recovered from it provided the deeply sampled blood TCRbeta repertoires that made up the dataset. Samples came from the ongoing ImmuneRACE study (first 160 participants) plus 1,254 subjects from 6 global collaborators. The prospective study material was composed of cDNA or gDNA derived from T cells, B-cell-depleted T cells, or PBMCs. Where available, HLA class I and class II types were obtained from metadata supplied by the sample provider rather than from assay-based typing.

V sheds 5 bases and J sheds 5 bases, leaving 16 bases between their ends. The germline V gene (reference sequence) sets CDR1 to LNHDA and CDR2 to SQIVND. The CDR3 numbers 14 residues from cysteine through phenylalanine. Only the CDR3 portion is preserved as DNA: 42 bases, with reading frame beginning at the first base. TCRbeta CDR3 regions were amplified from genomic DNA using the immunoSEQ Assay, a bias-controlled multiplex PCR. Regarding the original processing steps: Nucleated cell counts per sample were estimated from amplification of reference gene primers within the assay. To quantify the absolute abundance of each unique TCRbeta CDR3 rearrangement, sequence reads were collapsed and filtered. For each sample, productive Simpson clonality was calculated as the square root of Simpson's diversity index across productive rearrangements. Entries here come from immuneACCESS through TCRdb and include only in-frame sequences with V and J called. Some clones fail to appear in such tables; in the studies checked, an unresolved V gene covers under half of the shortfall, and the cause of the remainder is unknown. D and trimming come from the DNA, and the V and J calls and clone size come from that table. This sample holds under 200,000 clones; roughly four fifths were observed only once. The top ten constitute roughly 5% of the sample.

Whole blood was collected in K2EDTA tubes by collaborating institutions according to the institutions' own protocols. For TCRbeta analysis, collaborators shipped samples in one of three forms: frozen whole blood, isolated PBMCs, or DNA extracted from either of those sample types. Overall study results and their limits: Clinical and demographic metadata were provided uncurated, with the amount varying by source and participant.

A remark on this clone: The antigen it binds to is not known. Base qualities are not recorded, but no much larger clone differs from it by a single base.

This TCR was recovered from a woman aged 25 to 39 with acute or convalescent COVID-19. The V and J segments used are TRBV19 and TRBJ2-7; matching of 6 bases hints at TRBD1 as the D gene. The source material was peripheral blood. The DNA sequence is TGTGCCAGTAGTGCTCAGCTACAGGGAAACGAGCAGTACTTC. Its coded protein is CASSAQLQGNEQYF.